Listed here are 6 T cell receptor beta chains from one sample, sequenced in a study of control samples from healthy donors and cancer patients. Measured with immunoSEQ multiplex PCR; TCRdb has only the in-frame clones, and not every one. This table has roughly 450,000 clones, 90% appearing once. Sequenced material: PBMCs. The receptors stem from a man in his forties with head and neck cancer.

J is TRBJ2-5 and V is TRBV28; TRBD2 aligns across 11 bases. Germline V lookup: CDR1 MDHEN, CDR2 SYDVKM. The CDR3 length is 14 residues. V was clipped by 6 bases and J by 5 bases; unmatched bases: 5. In DNA, the CDR3 is TGTGCCAGCAGGGGGACTAGCGGTTGGGAGACCCAGTACTTC. Translated: CASRGTSGWETQYF. The variable domain in full, with the rest retrieved from reference TRBV28 and TRBJ2-5, is DVKVTQSSRYLVKRTGEKVFLECVQDMDHENMFWYRQDPGLGLRLIYFSYDVKMKEKGDIPEGYSVSREKKERFSLILESASTNQTSMYLCASRGTSGWETQYFGPGTRLLVL.

The chain uses TRBV3-1 (or the pseudogene TRBV3-2) and TRBJ2-2, with 9 bases that match TRBD1. Looked up from germline, CDR1 is LGHDT and CDR2 is YNNKEL (reference sequence). Losses at the gene ends were 4 bases for V and 6 bases for J; bases not matched to a gene: 3. The CDR3 totals 14 residues. In nucleotides, the CDR3 is TGTGCCAGCAGCCCGAACAGGGGGCCCGGGGAGCTGTTTTTT. Residues: CASSPNRGPGELFF.

The chain uses TRBV29-1 and TRBJ1-1; tentative D call: TRBD1 (6 bases). Germline CDR1 reads SQVTM; CDR2 reads ANQGSEA. The CDR3 is 14 residues long. V lost 4 bases to trimming and J lost 1 base, with 13 bases between them. The CDR3 loop reads CSVALWTENTEAFF. The DNA for the CDR3 is TGCAGCGTTGCCCTTTGGACAGAGAACACTGAAGCTTTCTTT.

V gene TRBV27 combines with J gene TRBJ1-2; D remains unclear. Trimming took off 5 bases at V and 2 bases at J, with 9 bases between the two ends. The CDR3 runs to 13 residues. CDR1 is MNHEY and CDR2 is SMNVEV in the germline V gene (reference sequence). The CDR3, as DNA: TGTGCCAGCAGTGAGACACCAAACTATGGCTACACCTTC. It codes for CASSETPNYGYTF.

The chain couples TRBV11-3 to TRBJ2-1; D is unresolved. The V gene lost 3 bases and the J gene lost 8 bases, with 11 bases spanning the gap. Per the germline V gene, CDR1 is SGHNT and CDR2 is YENEEA. The CDR3 consists of 13 residues. CDR3 sequence reads: CASSFRQNYEQFF. The CDR3 coding sequence is TGTGCCAGCAGCTTCAGGCAGAACTATGAGCAGTTCTTC.

This clone is a singleton in its sample. This chain uses TRBV6-4 with TRBJ1-1; D not resolved. The germline V gene encodes CDR1 MRHNA and CDR2 SNTAGT. Trimming removed 3 bases at V and 4 bases at J, with 9 bases between. The CDR3 runs 13 residues. The CDR3 region is CASSEVEGTEAFF. DNA for the CDR3: TGTGCCAGCAGTGAGGTAGAAGGCACTGAAGCTTTCTTT.